The 5 T cell receptor beta chains in this list originate from one sample, sequenced in a study of OX40 agonist ivuxolimab in advanced cancers. Produced via immunoSEQ multiplex PCR; TCRdb's table is partial and in-frame only. The sample consists of roughly 80,000 clones, about 80% of them appearing once. The specimen comprised CD4+ or CD8+ T cells sorted from blood, sampled in a trial of the OX40 agonist ivuxolimab. The receptors were gathered from an adult with an advanced solid tumor such as melanoma, head and neck, liver or kidney cancer.

The chain joins TRBV6-6 to TRBJ1-2, with D maybe TRBD1 (6 bases). This CDR3 comprises 15 residues. Trimming cost V 7 bases and J 6 bases, with 21 bases left between them. Germline V CDR1 and CDR2: MNHNY, SVGAGI (reference sequence). For the CDR3, the DNA is TGTGCCAGCACCGGCGTTAGAGACAGGCGGCATGGCTACACCTTC. It is translated as CASTGVRDRRHGYTF.

The V and J genes are TRBV28 and TRBJ2-7; D is possibly TRBD2 (7 bases). The V gene's germline CDR1 is MDHEN and CDR2 SYDVKM. The V and J ends lost 2 bases and 3 bases respectively, with 26 bases between them. CDR3 length: 19 residues. CDR3 DNA: TGTGCCAGCAGTTTACGAACGGCGGGGGCCCAATCCCCGGACTACGAGCAGTACGTC. Translated, it gives CASSLRTAGAQSPDYEQYV.

The sample holds one count of this clone. The chain combines TRBV27 with TRBJ2-5, with D unresolved. CDR1 and CDR2 from the germline V gene are MNHEY and SMNVEV (reference sequence). The V gene lost 5 bases and the J gene lost 7 bases, with 17 bases spanning the gap. The CDR3 has 14 amino acids. The CDR3 sequence: CASSESYSMATQYF. CDR3 coding DNA: TGTGCCAGCAGTGAAAGTTACTCCATGGCGACCCAGTACTTC.

V is TRBV28 and J is TRBJ1-3; D call uncertain. The CDR3 totals 12 residues. The germline V gene encodes CDR1 MDHEN and CDR2 SYDVKM. V lost 6 bases and J lost 4, with 7 bases in between. For the CDR3, the DNA is TGTGCCAGCAGATCGTACGGAAACACCATATATTTT. Amino acids: CASRSYGNTIYF.

The chain is built from TRBV10-1 and TRBJ2-5; a possible D gene is TRBD2 (6 bases). Deletions cut 0 bases from V and 7 bases from J, with 15 bases between. The CDR3 has 15 residues. The germline CDR1 and CDR2 sequences are WNHNN and SYGVQD (reference sequence). CDR3 nucleotides: TGCGCCAGCAGTGAGTCGGGGACTCGTTGGGGGACCCAGTACTTC. It yields the protein CASSESGTRWGTQYF.